A single sample is the source of the 17 T cell receptor beta chains below, sequenced in a study of identical twins. One entry per CDR3 protein results from TCRdb running MiXCR on the 5' RACE reads. Found here are a few hundred thousand distinct CDR3 sequences, approximately 24% of them singletons; the top ten hold 2.9%. This same sample was also taken into another study, of T cells expressing NK-cell markers.

Sequenced material: CD4+ T cells sorted from blood. The receptors derive from a woman aged 18-30 years in good health.

The rearrangement joins TRBV5-1 to TRBJ2-1; D remains unclear. CDR1 and CDR2 from the germline V gene are SGHRS and YFSETQ. The CDR3 sequence is 16 residues long. V was cut by 0 bases and J by 0 bases, with 10 bases left in between. The CDR3 bases are TGCGCCAGCAGCTTGGTTCCCCGAAGCTCCTACAATGAGCAGTTCTTC. Its translation is CASSLVPRSSYNEQFF. Filled out from reference TRBV5-1 and TRBJ2-1, the complete variable domain reads KAGVTQTPRYLIKTRGQQVTLSCSPISGHRSVSWYQQTPGQGLQFLFEYFSETQRNKGNFPGRFSGRQFSNSRSEMNVSTLELGDSALYLCASSLVPRSSYNEQFFGPGTRLTVL.

In this sample, this clonotype turned up a few times. V usage is TRBV12-3 or TRBV12-4 and J usage is TRBJ2-1, with a possible D match to TRBD1 (5 bases). The CDR3 consists of 14 residues. V shed 2 bases and J shed 3 bases, with 8 bases lying between them. CDR3 coding DNA: TGTGCCAGCAGTTTACGTCAGGGCTACAATGAGCAGTTCTTC. Amino acid sequence: CASSLRQGYNEQFF.

This clonotype showed up just a few times. This sequence joins TRBV3-1 and TRBJ1-2; TRBD1 matches at 8 bases. V trimming: 4 bases; J trimming: 6 bases; junction bases outside the gene matches: 7. The germline V gene encodes CDR1 LGHDT and CDR2 YNNKEL (reference sequence). CDR3 size: 14 residues. Here the CDR3 DNA reads TGTGCCAGCAGCCCCAACAGGGGGGTTAATGGCTACACCTTC. Translating gives CASSPNRGVNGYTF.

J is TRBJ2-3 and V is TRBV7-2; D gene unclear. V dropped 6 bases and J dropped 1 base, with 14 bases sitting between them. Germline CDR1 and CDR2: SGHTA and FQGNSA. The CDR3 extends over 15 amino acids. As DNA, the CDR3 is TGTGCCAGCAGTCCTAGGGCAGGCCGCACAGATACGCAGTATTTT. It translates to CASSPRAGRTDTQYF.

The chain joins TRBV20-1 to TRBJ2-1; 7 bases fit TRBD2. Germline V gene data show CDR1 as DFQATT and CDR2 as SNEGSKA (reference sequence). The V segment lost 3 bases and the J segment 3 bases; nucleotides outside the gene matches: 8. The CDR3 is 15 residues long. For the CDR3, the DNA is TGCAGTGCTAGGAGGGGTAGCGGGCACTACAATGAGCAGTTCTTC. It encodes CSARRGSGHYNEQFF.

This clonotype was seen a handful of times. This chain connects TRBV12-3 or TRBV12-4 to TRBJ2-1, with TRBD2 matching 8 bases. V dropped 5 bases and J dropped 3; count of bases not matched to a gene: 9. The length of the CDR3 is 16 residues. DNA for the CDR3: TGTGCCAGCAGTCCCTCAGGTAGCGGGGTCTACAATGAGCAGTTCTTC. This encodes CASSPSGSGVYNEQFF.

This clonotype was found a few times. This chain uses TRBV24-1 with TRBJ2-1; D is possibly TRBD2 (5 bases). The CDR3 length is 15 residues. The V gene's germline CDR1 is KGHDR and CDR2 SFDVKD. V was cut by 3 bases and J by 6 bases, with 14 bases left in between. The CDR3 DNA reads TGTGCCACCAGTGATGCCAGAGGGATCCCCAATGAGCAGTTCTTC. Translated: CATSDARGIPNEQFF.

The chain has TRBV18 and TRBJ2-7; D gene uncertain. Germline loops: CDR1 KGHSH, CDR2 LQKENI. The CDR3 runs 12 residues. V was clipped by 2 bases and J by 3 bases, with 5 bases between them. The CDR3 DNA sequence: TGTGCCAGCTCACCAGGCTTCTACGAGCAGTACTTC. Protein sequence: CASSPGFYEQYF.

The chain uses TRBV6-2 or TRBV6-3 and TRBJ2-1, with D tentatively TRBD2 (5 bases). Trimming removed 0 bases at V and 3 bases at J, with 6 bases between. Germline assignment: CDR1 MNHEY and CDR2 SVGEGT. The CDR3 loop spans 14 amino acids. CDR3 region: CASSYSGIYNEQFF. Written as DNA, the CDR3 is TGTGCCAGCAGTTACTCCGGGATCTACAATGAGCAGTTCTTC.

The gene calls are TRBV9 and TRBJ2-1, with TRBD2 identical over 11 bases. Germline trimming cut 4 bases from V and 6 bases from J; bases unmatched to any gene: 9. The length of the CDR3 is 16 residues. Germline V gene lookup returns CDR1 SGDLS and CDR2 YYNGEE. CDR3 DNA: TGTGCCAGCAGCCCCCGACTAGCGGGAATAGGCAATGAGCAGTTCTTC. This encodes CASSPRLAGIGNEQFF.

V gene TRBV2 combines with J gene TRBJ1-6; D is uncertain. Germline V gene data show CDR1 as SNHLY and CDR2 as FYNNEI. This CDR3 spans 15 amino acids. Trimming took off 1 base at V and 6 bases at J, with 10 bases between the two ends. The CDR3 reads CASSEEGHSNSPLHF. The CDR3 region has the DNA TGTGCCAGCAGTGAAGAAGGTCACAGTAATTCACCCCTCCACTTT. Based on the CDR3 plus reference TRBV2 and TRBJ1-6, the full variable domain is EPEVTQTPSHQVTQMGQEVILRCVPISNHLYFYWYRQILGQKVEFLVSFYNNEISEKSEIFDDQFSVERPDGSNFTLKIRSTKLEDSAMYFCASSEEGHSNSPLHFGNGTRLTVT.

This clonotype was detected many times. J is TRBJ2-1 and V is TRBV20-1; D is perhaps TRBD2 (5 bases). Germline loops: CDR1 DFQATT, CDR2 SNEGSKA (reference sequence). V dropped 6 bases and J dropped 4 bases, with 16 bases sitting between them. The CDR3 loop spans 14 amino acids. The chain's CDR3 is CSANRGPIYNEQFF. The CDR3 DNA is TGCAGTGCAAACCGGGGTCCGATTTACAATGAGCAGTTCTTC.

This clonotype occurred once. This chain connects TRBV9 to TRBJ2-1, with TRBD2 matching 7 bases. The CDR3 has 15 amino acids. Looked up from germline, CDR1 is SGDLS and CDR2 is YYNGEE. With V trimmed by 0 bases and J by 7 bases, 7 bases remained unmatched. The CDR3 reads CASSVVSGRWNEQFF. The CDR3 DNA sequence: TGTGCCAGCAGCGTAGTTAGCGGGCGGTGGAATGAGCAGTTCTTC.

The rearrangement links TRBV7-6 to TRBJ1-2, with D hard to call. This CDR3 is 13 amino acids long. Trimming shortened V by 1 base and J by 4 bases, and 7 bases separated the two germline ends. Germline CDR1 and CDR2: SGHVS and FNYEAQ. Here the CDR3 reads CASSLVAGYGYTF. CDR3 nucleotide sequence: TGTGCCAGCAGCTTAGTGGCAGGCTATGGCTACACCTTC.

The gene calls are TRBV12-3 or TRBV12-4 and TRBJ1-2; no clear D. V shed 3 bases and J shed 5 bases, with 10 bases lying between them. This CDR3 comprises 13 residues. Here the CDR3 DNA reads TGTGCCAGCAGTTTGGACGGATTATATGGCTACACCTTC. Its translation is CASSLDGLYGYTF.

This CDR3 reads CASSLSMDGGNSPLHF. CDR3 nucleotide sequence: TGTGCCAGCAGTTTATCGATGGACGGGGGAAATTCACCCCTCCACTTT. The rearrangement joins TRBV27 to TRBJ1-6; possibly TRBD1 for D (5 bases). The CDR3 loop spans 16 amino acids. V shed 0 bases and J shed 7 bases, with 13 bases lying between them. Germline V gives CDR1 MNHEY, CDR2 SMNVEV (reference sequence).

This clonotype has only a few counts. The chain employs TRBV5-1 and TRBJ2-1; D is unclear. The CDR3 sequence is 13 residues long. Trimming stripped 2 bases from V and 6 bases from J, with 9 bases between. Germline loops: CDR1 SGHRS, CDR2 YFSETQ. DNA for the CDR3: TGCGCCAGCAGCTTAACCCTAGTCAATGAGCAGTTCTTC. Protein product: CASSLTLVNEQFF.